This TCR beta chain was found in a study of T cells in women clearing cervical HPV infection. Background on the study: Case blood was drawn when the lesion was first found; control blood after infection became undetectable.

immunoSEQ multiplex PCR used an average of roughly 1,300 ng genomic DNA. Produced via immunoSEQ multiplex PCR; TCRdb's table is partial and in-frame only. The sample data list some 39,000 clones. V lost 11 bases to trimming and J lost 4 bases, with 23 bases between them. This CDR3 contains 16 residues. Per germline, CDR1 WNHNN and CDR2 SYGVQD (reference sequence). As for this clone: The DNA ends 3 residues before the CDR3 does, and the rest of the CDR3 is filled in from the germline J gene.

The receptor was derived from a woman between 18 and 69 years old with a cervical HPV16 infection that either progressed to CIN3+ or cleared (not recorded which). The sample comprised blood buffy coat. The V gene is TRBV10-1, the J gene TRBJ2-2; D perhaps matches TRBD2 (6 bases). This chain's CDR3 is CAPLPGRDCGTGELFF. The CDR3 bases that were read are TGCGCCCCCCTCCCCGGGCGGGACTGTGGCACCGGGGAG.